This T cell receptor (beta chain) was sequenced in a study of type 1 regulatory T cells. Study overall: T-allo10 is an in vitro-generated, Tr1-enriched CD4 T cell product specific for alloantigen.

This clonotype has ten or more counts. No antigen is known for it. One end of the junction does not line up with germline, which may come from a read error. CDR1 and CDR2 (germline): SGHRS, YFSETQ. This CDR3 region has 12 residues. Study-level findings and limits: Compared with non-Tr1 cells, Tr1 cells showed a narrower TCR repertoire.

TCRdb reprocessed the reads via MiXCR and lists one record per CDR3 protein. The sample includes more than 50,000 distinct CDR3 sequences, roughly two thirds of them seen just once. V is TRBV5-1 and J is TRBJ2-7; D not certain. Sequencing was carried out using cultured non-Tr1 T cells, either the whole culture or a sorted T cell fraction (not recorded which). This TCR was sampled from a human donor in good health. CDR3 protein: CASSLNSYEQYF. CDR3 coding DNA: TGTGCCAGCAGCTTAAACTCCTACGAGCAGTACTTC.